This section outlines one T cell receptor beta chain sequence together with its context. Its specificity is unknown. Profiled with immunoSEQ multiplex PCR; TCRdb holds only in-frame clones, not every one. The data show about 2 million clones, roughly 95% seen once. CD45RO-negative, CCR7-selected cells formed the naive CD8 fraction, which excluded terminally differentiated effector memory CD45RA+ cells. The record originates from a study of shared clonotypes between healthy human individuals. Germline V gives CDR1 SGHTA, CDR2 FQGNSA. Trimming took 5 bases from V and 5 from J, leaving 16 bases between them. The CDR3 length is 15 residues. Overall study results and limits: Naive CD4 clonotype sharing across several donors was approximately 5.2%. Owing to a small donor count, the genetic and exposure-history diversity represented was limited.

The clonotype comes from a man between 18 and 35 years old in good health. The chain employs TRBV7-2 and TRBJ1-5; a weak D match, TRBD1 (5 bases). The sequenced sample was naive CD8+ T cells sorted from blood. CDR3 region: CASSPTFQGYQPQHF. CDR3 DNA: TGTGCCAGCAGCCCTACTTTTCAGGGTTATCAGCCCCAGCATTTT.